This T cell receptor (beta chain) was captured by sequencing in a study of T-cell reconstitution after alpha-beta-depleted transplantation in children. Whole-study findings and limits: Hyperexpanded clones declined; after one year, newly produced T cells mostly supplied diversity. There were reportedly several hundred expanded graft clones from which alpha-beta T cells came about two months after transplant.

The CDR3 runs to 16 residues. V gave up 10 bases and J gave up 4 bases, with 22 bases separating them. Germline V gene lookup returns CDR1 MGHDK and CDR2 SYGVNS. This clonotype was seen only a few times. Its antigen is currently unknown. Preparation of the TCRbeta library used unique molecular identifiers. TCRdb re-derived calls from the PCR reads in MiXCR, one entry per CDR3 protein. Among about 420,000 distinct CDR3 sequences listed, around 15% were seen once. Here the sequenced sample was PBMCs, mostly from graft donor cells, taken 360 days after TCRalphabeta/CD19-depleted stem cell transplant. The chain joins TRBV25-1 to TRBJ2-2; no clear D. This clonotype was sampled from a boy in the first two years of life who had a stem cell transplant for Wiskott-Aldrich syndrome, so the T cells may come from the graft donor. The CDR3 sequence is CANDLSGVYFTGELFF. CDR3 DNA sequence: TGTGCCAACGATCTATCTGGGGTGTATTTCACCGGGGAGCTGTTTTTT.